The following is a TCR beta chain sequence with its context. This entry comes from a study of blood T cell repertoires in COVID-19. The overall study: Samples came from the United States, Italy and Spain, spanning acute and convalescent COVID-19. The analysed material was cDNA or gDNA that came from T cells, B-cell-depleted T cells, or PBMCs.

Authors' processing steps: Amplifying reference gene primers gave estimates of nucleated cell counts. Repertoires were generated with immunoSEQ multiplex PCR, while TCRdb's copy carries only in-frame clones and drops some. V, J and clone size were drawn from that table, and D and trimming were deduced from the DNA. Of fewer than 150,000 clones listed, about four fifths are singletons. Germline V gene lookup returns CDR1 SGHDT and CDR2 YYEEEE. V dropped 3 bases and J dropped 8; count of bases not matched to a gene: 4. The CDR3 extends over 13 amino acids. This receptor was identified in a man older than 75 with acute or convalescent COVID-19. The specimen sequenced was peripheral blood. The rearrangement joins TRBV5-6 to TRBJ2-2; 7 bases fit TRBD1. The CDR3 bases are TGTGCCAGCAGCTCGCAGGGGGTAGGGGAGCTGTTTTTT. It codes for CASSSQGVGELFF.